Listed here are 11 T cell receptor beta chains from one sample, sequenced in a study of T cell responses to AZD1222 COVID-19 vaccine (dated by TCRdb to the early 2020s). This specimen's time point label, interpreted: baseline before first vaccination. Receptor libraries were prepared by the immunoSEQ multiplex PCR assay. TCRdb mirrors the immuneACCESS table, restricted to in-frame sequences. Some clones are absent from its copies; in checked studies, under half trace to an unresolved V gene, and the reason for the others is unknown. The sample yields 55,000 to 80,000 clones; 84% were counted once. The ten largest clones capture 9.8% of the sample. The sample here was peripheral blood, taken on day 0 of AZD1222 vaccination. All receptors come from an adult in good health.

The chain links TRBV4-2 to TRBJ2-7; D is undetermined. V was shortened by 2 bases and J by 5 bases, with 13 bases between the two germline ends. The germline V gene encodes CDR1 LGHNA and CDR2 YNFKEQ. The CDR3 has 14 amino acids. The CDR3 DNA sequence: TGTGCCAGCAGCCAATTGTCCGGCGCCCACGAGCAGTACTTC. Translated, it gives CASSQLSGAHEQYF.

The chain employs TRBV10-3 and TRBJ1-1; the D gene is possibly TRBD1 (5 bases). Per germline, CDR1 ENHRY and CDR2 SYGVKD. This CDR3 spans 14 amino acids. The V and J ends lost 7 bases and 1 base respectively, with 13 bases between them. The chain's CDR3 is CAITQLGGNTEAFF. For the CDR3, the DNA is TGTGCCATCACCCAGCTCGGGGGGAACACTGAAGCTTTCTTT.

In nucleotides, the CDR3 is TGTGCCAGCCGTGTGTTAACCCACGACTCGGAAAACATTCAGTACTTC. It encodes CASRVLTHDSENIQYF. The chain has TRBV7-9 and TRBJ2-4; unclear D gene. Germline V gene lookup returns CDR1 SEHNR and CDR2 FQNEAQ (reference sequence). The ends were cut back, 8 bases at V and 5 bases at J, with 22 bases in the middle. The CDR3 covers 16 residues.

This clone appeared a few times. The chain carries TRBV9 and TRBJ2-7; D ambiguous. This CDR3 region has 14 residues. Germline V gene lookup returns CDR1 SGDLS and CDR2 YYNGEE. V was cut by 3 bases and J by 0 bases, with 10 bases left in between. The CDR3 here is CASSANSDSYEQYF. The CDR3 DNA sequence: TGTGCCAGCAGCGCGAACAGTGACTCCTACGAGCAGTACTTC.

This clone has a single count. CDR3 loop: CASSLGRDNSPLHF. In DNA, the CDR3 is TGTGCCAGCAGCTTAGGCCGAGATAATTCACCCCTCCACTTT. The chain carries TRBV5-4 and TRBJ1-6; the D is unclear. The V gene lost 2 bases and the J gene lost 5 bases, with 8 bases spanning the gap. This CDR3 spans 14 amino acids. From germline, CDR1 is SGHNT and CDR2 YYREEE (reference sequence).

In nucleotides, the CDR3 is TGTGCCAGCATCTCCGCTGGCATGAACACTGAAGCTTTCTTT. As protein: CASISAGMNTEAFF. The V and J genes are TRBV28 and TRBJ1-1; D not certain. V was trimmed by 7 bases and J by 0 bases, leaving 12 bases between them. CDR3 length: 14 residues. The germline CDR1 and CDR2 sequences are MDHEN and SYDVKM.

The chain joins TRBV6-5 to TRBJ2-7, with 8 bases identical to TRBD1. The junction had 4 bases not matched to a gene; V was cut back by 2 bases and J by 1 base. The CDR3 sequence is 15 residues long. The germline CDR1 and CDR2 sequences are MNHEY and SVGAGI. The CDR3 protein is CASSYGQGASYEQYF. CDR3 DNA: TGTGCCAGCAGTTACGGGCAGGGGGCTTCCTACGAGCAGTACTTC.

The rearrangement uses TRBV7-2 and TRBJ2-5; the D is unclear. V lost 4 bases and J 5 bases, leaving 14 bases between the germline ends. The CDR3 spans 14 residues. The germline gives CDR1 SGHTA, CDR2 FQGNSA. CDR3 nucleotide sequence: TGTGCCAGCAGCTCCTCAATCGCTCATGAGACCCAGTACTTC. Protein: CASSSSIAHETQYF.

This sequence joins TRBV7-9 and TRBJ2-7; perhaps TRBD2 as D (6 bases). Trimming cost V 8 bases and J 2 bases, with 13 bases left between them. Germline assignment: CDR1 SEHNR and CDR2 FQNEAQ (reference sequence). This CDR3 spans 13 amino acids. CDR3 sequence: CASEYAGTYEQYF. The CDR3 DNA reads TGTGCCAGCGAGTACGCGGGGACCTACGAGCAGTACTTC.

The CDR3 sequence is CASSSTGYGVLDTEKLFF. The CDR3 DNA is TGTGCCAGCAGTTCGACAGGATATGGGGTCCTGGATACTGAAAAACTGTTTTTT. The chain couples TRBV28 to TRBJ1-4, with D possibly being TRBD1 (6 bases). V shed 4 bases and J shed 7 bases, with 25 bases lying between them. Germline V lookup: CDR1 MDHEN, CDR2 SYDVKM. The CDR3 sequence is 18 residues long.

This chain joins TRBV27 and TRBJ1-1; D ambiguous. CDR1 is MNHEY and CDR2 is SMNVEV in the germline V gene (reference sequence). The CDR3 has 13 amino acids. Between the trimmed V and J ends, which lost 2 bases and 5 bases, there was a span of 9 bases. The CDR3 reads CASSLQTFTEAFF. The CDR3 bases are TGTGCCAGCAGTTTACAGACGTTTACTGAAGCTTTCTTT.